Shown below are 32 T cell receptor beta chains from a single sample sequenced in a study of T cell responses to AZD1222 COVID-19 vaccine. TCRdb's copy holds only in-frame clones and misses some; the assay was immunoSEQ multiplex PCR. The table includes around 150,000 clones, roughly 87% detected once. Sample: peripheral blood, taken 28 days after the second AZD1222 dose. The receptors here all came from an adult who received the AZD1222 COVID-19 vaccine.

The gene calls are TRBV6-4 and TRBJ2-3, with 11 bases matching TRBD2. Per germline, CDR1 MRHNA and CDR2 SNTAGT. The ends lost 5 bases at V and 3 bases at J; junction bases unmatched: 4. The CDR3 loop spans 15 amino acids. In nucleotides, the CDR3 is TGTGCCAGCAGTCCCCGACTAGCGGGGACAGATACGCAGTATTTT. This sequence encodes CASSPRLAGTDTQYF.

This CDR3 reads CASDDSRTGATDTQYF. DNA of the CDR3: TGTGCCAGCGATGACTCTAGGACAGGGGCCACAGATACGCAGTATTTT. The chain is built from TRBV2 and TRBJ2-3, with TRBD1 matching over 9 bases. Per the germline V gene, CDR1 is SNHLY and CDR2 is FYNNEI. V trimming: 8 bases; J trimming: 2 bases; junction bases outside the gene matches: 11. The CDR3 contains 16 residues.

The rearrangement links TRBV24-1 to TRBJ2-5; no firm D call. Per germline, CDR1 KGHDR and CDR2 SFDVKD. V was cut by 2 bases and J by 1 base, with 4 bases left in between. The CDR3 is made up of 13 amino acids. This CDR3 is CATSDSFQETQYF. The CDR3 DNA follows: TGTGCCACCAGTGATTCCTTCCAAGAGACCCAGTACTTC.

V gene TRBV3-1 (or the pseudogene TRBV3-2) combines with J gene TRBJ2-7, with D possibly TRBD2 on 6 matching bases. The CDR3 totals 15 residues. V dropped 0 bases and J dropped 0 bases, with 9 bases sitting between them. The germline V gene has CDR1 LGHDT and CDR2 YNNKEL (reference sequence). CDR3 in DNA: TGTGCCAGCAGCCAAGATCTGACTAGCTCCTACGAGCAGTACTTC. This translates into CASSQDLTSSYEQYF.

A few counts support this clone. The chain is built from TRBV3-1 (or the pseudogene TRBV3-2) and TRBJ1-5, with 9 positions matching TRBD1. The CDR3 has 14 amino acids. V shed 4 bases and J 5 bases; nucleotides not matched to a gene: 3. CDR1 and CDR2 (germline): LGHDT, YNNKEL (reference sequence). The CDR3 reads CASSRDRVHQPQHF. CDR3 in DNA: TGTGCCAGCAGCCGGGACAGGGTCCATCAGCCCCAGCATTTT.

V gene TRBV27 combines with J gene TRBJ2-1, with D perhaps matching TRBD1 (6 bases). The CDR3 contains 17 residues. Germline CDR1 is MNHEY and CDR2 is SMNVEV (reference sequence). The V gene lost 2 bases and the J gene lost 7 bases, with 21 bases spanning the gap. The CDR3 DNA is TGTGCCAGCAGTTTAGGCAGGGGATCATTTTTACAGAATGAGCAGTTCTTC. Its protein is CASSLGRGSFLQNEQFF.

The chain has TRBV7-3 and TRBJ2-1; possibly TRBD1 for D (5 bases). This CDR3 is built from 13 residues. Germline loops: CDR1 SGHTA, CDR2 FQGTGA. Trimming removed 5 bases from V and 4 bases from J, with 9 bases in between. The CDR3 sequence: CASSPRGYNEQFF. The CDR3 DNA reads TGTGCCAGCAGCCCAAGGGGATACAATGAGCAGTTCTTC.

This chain joins TRBV27 and TRBJ2-1; D unclear. V lost 4 bases, J lost 4 bases, and 8 bases lay in between. Germline lookup yields CDR1 MNHEY and CDR2 SMNVEV (reference sequence). The CDR3 consists of 13 residues. This chain's CDR3 is CASSSRLYNEQFF. The CDR3 coding sequence is TGTGCCAGCAGTTCGCGACTGTACAATGAGCAGTTCTTC.

This sequence joins TRBV3-1 (or the pseudogene TRBV3-2) and TRBJ2-7; perhaps D is TRBD1 or TRBD2 (5 bases each). Germline V gene sequence: CDR1 LGHDT, CDR2 YNNKEL (reference sequence). This CDR3 is built from 14 residues. V gave up 0 bases and J gave up 6 bases, with 12 bases separating them. CDR3 residues: CASSQDGTRSEQYF. CDR3 nucleotides: TGTGCCAGCAGCCAAGACGGGACGAGAAGCGAGCAGTACTTC.

The rearrangement joins TRBV5-4 to TRBJ2-3; D might be TRBD1 or TRBD2, each matching 6 bases. Germline lookup yields CDR1 SGHNT and CDR2 YYREEE (reference sequence). The CDR3 extends over 18 amino acids. Trimming left V 4 bases short and J 0 bases short, with 21 bases between. The DNA of the CDR3 is TGTGCCAGCAGCCCCGGGGGCCCCATTGGTCCTAGCACAGATACGCAGTATTTT. It yields the protein CASSPGGPIGPSTDTQYF.

The rearrangement uses TRBV10-1 and TRBJ1-2; TRBD1 matches at 10 bases. The germline CDR1 and CDR2 sequences are WNHNN and SYGVQD (reference sequence). The CDR3 totals 20 residues. V shed 0 bases and J 1 base; nucleotides not matched to a gene: 14. The CDR3: CASSESTVRGQGKGNYGYTF. The CDR3 region has the DNA TGCGCCAGCAGTGAGTCGACAGTTCGGGGACAGGGGAAGGGTAACTATGGCTACACCTTC.

V and J are TRBV6-1 and TRBJ2-5; 7 nucleotides line up with TRBD1. J was trimmed by 0 bases and V by 6 bases; bases with no gene match: 7. This CDR3 is 15 amino acids long. Germline lookup yields CDR1 MNHNS and CDR2 SASEGT. This chain's CDR3 is CASRTGLGYQETQYF. DNA of the CDR3: TGTGCCAGCAGGACAGGGTTGGGATACCAAGAGACCCAGTACTTC.

The rearrangement links TRBV27 to TRBJ1-2, with a possible D match to TRBD1 (5 bases). Germline V gives CDR1 MNHEY, CDR2 SMNVEV (reference sequence). The ends were cut back, 5 bases at V and 8 bases at J, with 18 bases in the middle. The CDR3 has 14 amino acids. The CDR3 sequence: CASSPERQRRGYTF. The CDR3 DNA sequence: TGTGCCAGCAGTCCCGAAAGACAGCGACGGGGCTACACCTTC.

This clone was recorded only once. This sequence joins TRBV30 and TRBJ1-4; D gene uncertain. The CDR3 contains 16 residues. V gave up 0 bases and J gave up 5 bases, with 16 bases separating them. Looked up from germline, CDR1 is GTSNPN and CDR2 is SVGIG (reference sequence). The CDR3 is CAWSVGLKWPNEKLFF. CDR3 in DNA: TGTGCCTGGAGTGTAGGTCTGAAGTGGCCAAATGAAAAACTGTTTTTT.

The gene calls are TRBV3-1 (or the pseudogene TRBV3-2) and TRBJ2-1; D possibly uses TRBD1 or TRBD2 (6 bases each). The length of the CDR3 is 15 residues. The V gene lost 7 bases and the J gene lost 0 bases, with 13 bases spanning the gap. Germline CDR1 and CDR2: LGHDT and YNNKEL (reference sequence). CDR3 coding DNA: TGTGCCAGCAAAAGGGGGGATATCTCCTACAATGAGCAGTTCTTC. It codes for CASKRGDISYNEQFF.

This clone has only one observation. The chain employs TRBV5-1 and TRBJ2-5; D possibly corresponds to TRBD1 (5 bases). Germline CDR1 and CDR2: SGHRS and YFSETQ. This CDR3 is built from 16 residues. V was shortened by 2 bases and J by 5 bases, with 19 bases between the two germline ends. CDR3 residues: CASSFGHPGLRETQYF. In DNA form, the CDR3 reads TGCGCCAGCAGCTTCGGACACCCAGGCCTGCGGGAGACCCAGTACTTC.

The chain recombines TRBV9 with TRBJ1-1; 7 nucleotides agree with TRBD1. The CDR3 consists of 16 residues. Unmatched junction bases numbered 11, after V lost 3 bases and J lost 3 bases. Germline V lookup: CDR1 SGDLS, CDR2 YYNGEE. CDR3 amino acids: CASSARRQGGYTEAFF. CDR3 nucleotides: TGTGCCAGCAGCGCACGCCGGCAGGGGGGATACACTGAAGCTTTCTTT.

The gene calls are TRBV30 and TRBJ2-3; D may be TRBD2 (5 bases). The CDR3 spans 13 residues. V lost 1 base, J lost 1 base, and 6 bases lay in between. Germline CDR1 GTSNPN, CDR2 SVGIG (reference sequence). The CDR3 nucleotides read TGTGCCTGGAGTGGTAGCGGCACAGATACGCAGTATTTT. Residues: CAWSGSGTDTQYF.

The CDR3 reads CASSFRWDTEAFF. The CDR3, as DNA: TGTGCCAGCAGCTTTCGATGGGACACTGAAGCTTTCTTT. The chain links TRBV11-3 to TRBJ1-1; no definite D call. The CDR3 runs 13 residues. Deletions cut 3 bases from V and 3 bases from J, with 8 bases between. The germline CDR1 and CDR2 sequences are SGHNT and YENEEA.

The rearrangement joins TRBV19 to TRBJ2-1, with 11 bases aligning to TRBD2. Germline V gene lookup returns CDR1 LNHDA and CDR2 SQIVND (reference sequence). This CDR3 spans 15 amino acids. V dropped 2 bases and J dropped 6; count of bases not matched to a gene: 3. This CDR3 is CASSITSGGVNEQFF. The DNA for the CDR3 is TGTGCCAGTAGTATAACTAGCGGGGGAGTCAATGAGCAGTTCTTC.

The chain is built from TRBV19 and TRBJ1-3, with D unresolved. This CDR3 spans 16 amino acids. Per germline, CDR1 LNHDA and CDR2 SQIVND (reference sequence). The V gene lost 5 bases and the J gene lost 1 base, with 15 bases spanning the gap. DNA for the CDR3: TGTGCCAGTAGTCTTGCCTCCGGAGGGTCTGGAAACACCATATATTTT. Translated, it gives CASSLASGGSGNTIYF.

The J gene is TRBJ1-6, the V gene TRBV6-1; D not resolved. This CDR3 is built from 19 residues. The V gene's germline CDR1 is MNHNS and CDR2 SASEGT. Trimming stripped 1 base from V and 2 bases from J, with 18 bases between. CDR3 DNA: TGTGCCAGCAGTGAAGGGGTTTTAGGGTTAATCACCTATAATTCACCCCTCCACTTT. Translated: CASSEGVLGLITYNSPLHF.

The CDR3 nucleotides read TGTGCCAGCAGCCCAAATCCTCGGCGGTTCTCCTATAATTCACCCCTCCACTTT. As protein: CASSPNPRRFSYNSPLHF. The genes are TRBV28 and TRBJ1-6, with no clear D. The length of the CDR3 is 18 residues. Germline V gene data show CDR1 as MDHEN and CDR2 as SYDVKM. The germline V and J ends were trimmed by 6 bases and 0 bases, with 18 bases remaining between them.

V and J are TRBV7-3 and TRBJ2-5; 7 nucleotides line up with TRBD2. V lost 5 bases and J lost 5; bases outside the gene matches: 11. This CDR3 has 15 residues. The germline V gene encodes CDR1 SGHTA and CDR2 FQGTGA. CDR3 sequence: CASSNQGGPGETQYF. The CDR3 region has the DNA TGTGCCAGCAGCAACCAGGGAGGGCCGGGGGAGACCCAGTACTTC.

The V and J genes are TRBV9 and TRBJ1-2; a possible D gene is TRBD1 (5 bases). CDR1 is SGDLS, CDR2 YYNGEE, per germline. The V gene lost 0 bases and the J gene lost 8 bases, with 17 bases spanning the gap. The CDR3 is 15 amino acids. CDR3: CASSVGEVRAEGYTF. The CDR3 DNA reads TGTGCCAGCAGCGTAGGTGAGGTCAGGGCAGAGGGCTACACCTTC.

A few counts support this clone. The V call is TRBV28, the J call TRBJ2-7; weak D call: TRBD2 (5 bases). V was pared by 6 bases and J by 2 bases, with 20 bases between. The CDR3 has 16 residues. Per germline, CDR1 MDHEN and CDR2 SYDVKM. The CDR3 DNA reads TGTGCCAGCAGCCTATGGGGTCGAGCGGTTCCCTACGAGCAGTACTTC. It is translated as CASSLWGRAVPYEQYF.

This clone showed up many times. The DNA for the CDR3 is TGTGCCACCAGGGAGTCCGGGGAAGAGACCCAGTACTTC. Its protein is CATRESGEETQYF. This rearrangement joins TRBV15 to TRBJ2-5, with D perhaps TRBD2 (5 bases). V was cut by 6 bases and J by 3 bases, with 11 bases left in between. The CDR3 loop spans 13 amino acids. The germline CDR1 and CDR2 sequences are LNHNV and YYDKDF (reference sequence).

This chain joins TRBV7-2 and TRBJ1-2; perhaps TRBD1 as D (6 bases). Trimming shortened V by 1 base and J by 4 bases, and 7 bases separated the two germline ends. From germline, CDR1 is SGHTA and CDR2 FQGNSA. The CDR3 runs to 13 residues. CDR3 amino acids: CASSLGQVYGYTF. The DNA of the CDR3 is TGTGCCAGCAGCTTAGGACAGGTCTATGGCTACACCTTC.

The rearrangement uses TRBV7-3 and TRBJ2-5; D is unresolved. The V gene's germline CDR1 is SGHTA and CDR2 FQGTGA. The CDR3 is 13 residues long. V was trimmed by 2 bases and J by 0 bases, leaving 4 bases between them. The DNA for the CDR3 is TGTGCCAGCAGCTTAGCCTACCAAGAGACCCAGTACTTC. Amino acids: CASSLAYQETQYF.

V usage is TRBV4-2 and J usage is TRBJ1-2, with a possible D match to TRBD1 (5 bases). CDR3 length: 17 amino acids. Germline lookup yields CDR1 LGHNA and CDR2 YNFKEQ. Trimming removed 3 bases at V and 2 bases at J, with 19 bases between. The CDR3 is CASSQWKAAGLNYGYTF. CDR3 DNA sequence: TGTGCCAGCAGCCAGTGGAAGGCGGCAGGGTTGAACTATGGCTACACCTTC.

The rearrangement uses TRBV2 and TRBJ2-5; perhaps TRBD1 as D (5 bases). CDR1 and CDR2 (germline): SNHLY, FYNNEI. The V end was cut by 7 bases, the J end by 2 bases, with 14 bases between. This CDR3 has 14 residues. Here the CDR3 reads CASNQGAVQETQYF. The CDR3 coding sequence is TGTGCCAGCAACCAAGGGGCAGTACAAGAGACCCAGTACTTC.

The chain carries TRBV12-3 or TRBV12-4 and TRBJ1-5, with D hard to call. The CDR3 is made up of 13 amino acids. Trimming pared 7 bases from V and 5 bases from J, leaving 12 bases between. The CDR3 reads CASTTLSDQPQHF. CDR3 sequence (DNA): TGTGCCAGCACCACACTCTCGGATCAGCCCCAGCATTTT.